This record concerns one T cell receptor beta chain sequence. CDR1 is SGDLS and CDR2 is YYNGEE in the germline V gene. CDR3 length: 13 residues. V was trimmed by 0 bases and J by 11 bases, leaving 14 bases between them. This sample is part of a study of shared clonotypes between healthy human individuals. Measured with immunoSEQ multiplex PCR; TCRdb has only the in-frame clones, and not every one. The sample consists of about 460,000 clones, 70% to 80% of them appearing once. The V gene is TRBV9, the J gene TRBJ1-1; TRBD1 might be the D (6 bases). Sequencing was done on a sample of PBMCs. The sequence was obtained from a woman aged 40 to 50 in good health. Some clones in this sample may be carry-over from other donors' samples. The CDR3 nucleotides read TGTGCCAGCAGCGTAGATCTACAGGGAGGGGCTTTCTTT. Its protein product is CASSVDLQGGAFF.